Below are 30 T cell receptor beta chains sequenced from a single sample in a study of T-cell reconstitution after alpha-beta-depleted transplantation in children. Unique molecular identifiers were incorporated when the TCRbeta library was constructed. TCRdb called the PCR reads again in MiXCR, with one record for every CDR3 protein. The sample shows some 200,000 distinct CDR3 sequences, around 7% of them seen only once. This sample comprised PBMCs from the stem cell graft donor, obtained from the stem cell graft. The receptors originated from a human donor who donated a stem cell graft to a child with Wiskott-Aldrich syndrome.

This clonotype was counted many times. The chain links TRBV6-5 to TRBJ2-1; TRBD2 might be the D (5 bases). In germline, CDR1 is MNHEY, CDR2 SVGAGI. CDR3 length: 16 residues. The V end was cut by 8 bases, the J end by 8 bases, with 25 bases between. Here the CDR3 reads CASAGAEPLHRDEQFF. Written as DNA, the CDR3 is TGTGCCAGCGCCGGAGCGGAGCCTCTCCACCGGGATGAGCAGTTCTTC.

This clonotype has only a few counts. The V call is TRBV7-2, the J call TRBJ2-7; D is unclear. The V end was cut by 7 bases, the J end by 6 bases, with 10 bases between. Germline CDR1 reads SGHTA; CDR2 reads FQGNSA. The CDR3 consists of 11 residues. CDR3 residues: CASTAGGEQYF. The CDR3, as DNA: TGTGCCAGCACCGCCGGTGGCGAGCAGTACTTC.

This chain uses TRBV11-1 with TRBJ2-3; 7 nucleotides align to TRBD1. The CDR3 sequence is 16 residues long. V trimming: 3 bases; J trimming: 1 base; junction bases outside the gene matches: 7. The V gene's germline CDR1 is SGHAT and CDR2 FQDESV (reference sequence). Here the CDR3 reads CASSLRGPSGTDTQYF. CDR3 DNA: TGTGCCAGCAGCTTGAGGGGGCCCTCAGGCACAGATACGCAGTATTTT.

At least ten counts were recorded for this clonotype. The chain is built from TRBV7-2 and TRBJ1-5; TRBD1 aligns across 12 bases. There are 17 residues in the CDR3. The germline CDR1 and CDR2 sequences are SGHTA and FQGNSA. The V and J ends lost 5 bases and 4 bases, in that order; junction bases with no gene match: 9. The CDR3 coding sequence is TGTGCCAGCAGCACCGCTCTGGGACAGGGGGCGAATCAGCCCCAGCATTTT. It specifies CASSTALGQGANQPQHF.

This clonotype has a count of ten or more. V is TRBV5-1 and J is TRBJ1-5; a possible D gene is TRBD1 (5 bases). Per the germline V gene, CDR1 is SGHRS and CDR2 is YFSETQ. CDR3 size: 14 residues. Trimming took 0 bases from V and 9 from J, leaving 13 bases between them. The CDR3 spells CASSLGWAQGPQHF. The CDR3 DNA reads TGCGCCAGCAGCTTGGGGTGGGCGCAGGGGCCCCAGCATTTT.

This clonotype was counted ten times or more. The genes are TRBV6-5 and TRBJ1-3; D gene uncertain. V was clipped by 2 bases and J by 4 bases, with 6 bases between them. CDR1 is MNHEY, CDR2 SVGAGI, per germline. This CDR3 spans 13 amino acids. The CDR3: CASSYVRGNTIYF. As DNA, the CDR3 is TGTGCCAGCAGTTACGTCCGAGGAAACACCATATATTTT.

This clonotype was counted ten times or more. V and J are TRBV20-1 and TRBJ2-1, with TRBD2 identical over 8 bases. Germline V gene lookup returns CDR1 DFQATT and CDR2 SNEGSKA (reference sequence). This CDR3 has 16 amino acids. With 1 base clipped from V and 4 bases from J, the junction kept 9 bases outside the gene matches. CDR3 sequence reads: CSARVPGVAGYNEQFF. CDR3 bases: TGCAGTGCTAGAGTTCCTGGAGTAGCGGGGTACAATGAGCAGTTCTTC.

This clonotype was detected ten times or more. The rearrangement uses TRBV3-1 and TRBJ2-1; a weak D match, TRBD1 (6 bases). The V gene's germline CDR1 is LGHDT and CDR2 YNNKEL (reference sequence). The V end was cut by 0 bases, the J end by 4 bases, with 13 bases between. The CDR3 covers 16 residues. Here the CDR3 DNA reads TGTGCCAGCAGCCAAGACCGAGGACAGCCTTACAATGAGCAGTTCTTC. The encoded protein is CASSQDRGQPYNEQFF.

This clonotype was counted ten times or more. The CDR3 sequence: CASSLGPGGQSEQFF. For the CDR3, the DNA is TGTGCCAGCAGCTTAGGTCCGGGAGGGCAGAGTGAGCAGTTCTTC. V usage is TRBV7-2 and J usage is TRBJ2-1; 8 bases fit TRBD2. J was trimmed by 9 bases and V by 1 base; bases with no gene match: 8. The CDR3 extends over 15 amino acids. Looked up from germline, CDR1 is SGHTA and CDR2 is FQGNSA.

This clonotype was counted many times. This chain uses TRBV7-8 with TRBJ1-4; D perhaps matches TRBD1 (5 bases). The CDR3 is made up of 13 amino acids. V gave up 0 bases and J gave up 8 bases, with 7 bases separating them. The V gene's germline CDR1 is SGHVS and CDR2 FQNEAQ. This CDR3 reads CASSLAGGEKLFF. The CDR3 DNA reads TGTGCCAGCAGCTTAGCGGGGGGGGAAAAACTGTTTTTT.

This clonotype was seen at least ten times. The V call is TRBV9, the J call TRBJ2-2, with D perhaps matching TRBD1 or TRBD2 (5 bases each). Germline values: CDR1 SGDLS, CDR2 YYNGEE. V was cut by 7 bases and J by 5 bases, with 15 bases left in between. The CDR3 spans 14 residues. CDR3 loop: CASCMGDGTGELFF. As DNA, the CDR3 is TGTGCCAGCTGTATGGGGGACGGGACCGGGGAGCTGTTTTTT. Combining the CDR3 with reference TRBV9 and TRBJ2-2 gives the whole variable domain DSGVTQTPKHLITATGQRVTLRCSPRSGDLSVYWYQQSLDQGLQFLIQYYNGEERAKGNILERFSAQQFPDLHSELNLSSLELGDSALYFCASCMGDGTGELFFGEGSRLTVL.

This clonotype was seen many times. The chain carries TRBV20-1 and TRBJ2-7; 9 positions agree with TRBD2. J was trimmed by 2 bases and V by 0 bases; bases with no gene match: 8. This CDR3 is 16 amino acids long. In germline, CDR1 is DFQATT, CDR2 SNEGSKA (reference sequence). CDR3: CSARDQGGTSPYEQYF. The CDR3 bases are TGCAGTGCTAGAGATCAAGGTGGGACTAGCCCCTACGAGCAGTACTTC.

This clonotype came up many times. The chain employs TRBV11-2 and TRBJ1-1; D unclear. CDR1 is SGHAT and CDR2 is FQNNGV in the germline V gene. Trimming pared 7 bases from V and 1 base from J, leaving 13 bases between. The CDR3 has 14 residues. In DNA form, the CDR3 reads TGTGCCAGCACCCTAACTGGGTGGAACACTGAAGCTTTCTTT. As protein: CASTLTGWNTEAFF.

This clonotype was counted only a few times. The chain combines TRBV29-1 with TRBJ2-3, with 8 positions matching TRBD2. Germline lookup yields CDR1 SQVTM and CDR2 ANQGSEA. The CDR3 length is 17 residues. J lost 6 bases, V lost 6 bases, and 20 bases had no gene match. The CDR3 here is CSVGPPGRGALGDTQYF. CDR3 in DNA: TGCAGCGTCGGCCCGCCGGGGCGGGGGGCCCTCGGTGATACGCAGTATTTT.

The chain carries TRBV3-1 and TRBJ2-2; possible D gene TRBD1, 7 bases. This CDR3 region has 16 residues. From germline, CDR1 is LGHDT and CDR2 YNNKEL (reference sequence). Trimming stripped 4 bases from V and 1 base from J, with 13 bases between. CDR3 protein: CASSRGGTVNTGELFF. CDR3 DNA sequence: TGTGCCAGCAGCCGTGGCGGGACAGTGAACACCGGGGAGCTGTTTTTT.

Ten or more counts support this clonotype. The chain joins TRBV20-1 to TRBJ2-7, with TRBD2 identical over 12 bases. Germline loops: CDR1 DFQATT, CDR2 SNEGSKA (reference sequence). This CDR3 has 14 residues. The V segment lost 6 bases and the J segment 7 bases; nucleotides outside the gene matches: 10. For the CDR3, the DNA is TGCAGTGCCTCCCGGACTAGCGGGATTGGGGAGCAGTACTTC. Translation gives CSASRTSGIGEQYF.

The rearrangement joins TRBV7-6 to TRBJ2-7, with 8 bases lining up with TRBD1. The germline V gene encodes CDR1 SGHVS and CDR2 FNYEAQ. The CDR3 has 15 amino acids. V shed 1 base and J 4 bases; nucleotides not matched to a gene: 6. As DNA, the CDR3 is TGTGCCAGCAGCTTAGGGCAGGGGGCGCGTTACGAGCAGTACTTC. It encodes CASSLGQGARYEQYF.

This clonotype has ten or more counts. The chain uses TRBV6-5 and TRBJ1-1, with 9 bases matching TRBD1. V gave up 4 bases and J gave up 1 base; unmatched junction bases: 4. The CDR3 loop spans 15 amino acids. CDR1 and CDR2 (germline): MNHEY, SVGAGI. Here the CDR3 DNA reads TGTGCCAGCAGTTCCGGACAGGGGAGGAACACTGAAGCTTTCTTT. Translation: CASSSGQGRNTEAFF.

This clonotype was seen many times. The CDR3 region is CASSPLGGTQLGEQYF. The CDR3 coding sequence is TGTGCCAGCAGCCCCCTCGGCGGTACTCAATTGGGAGAGCAGTACTTC. The chain uses TRBV12-3 or TRBV12-4 and TRBJ2-7; D gene ambiguous. Trimming cost V 6 bases and J 7 bases, with 25 bases left between them. The CDR3 length is 16 residues.

This clonotype was counted ten times or more. The V call is TRBV20-1, the J call TRBJ2-7, with 10 bases aligning to TRBD2. The CDR3 runs to 14 residues. Trimming at V came to 5 bases and at J to 6 bases, leaving 10 bases not matched to a gene. CDR1 and CDR2 from the germline V gene are DFQATT and SNEGSKA (reference sequence). The CDR3 spells CSAAQLAGVSEQYF. CDR3 in DNA: TGCAGTGCTGCACAGCTAGCGGGAGTTAGCGAGCAGTACTTC.

This clonotype has a count of ten or more. J is TRBJ2-1 and V is TRBV10-3, with 8 bases matching TRBD2. V was clipped by 7 bases and J by 4 bases; unmatched bases: 3. Per germline, CDR1 ENHRY and CDR2 SYGVKD. The CDR3 length is 13 residues. CDR3 sequence (DNA): TGTGCCATCAATGCGGGGGGATACAATGAGCAGTTCTTC. The encoded protein is CAINAGGYNEQFF.

This clonotype was observed many times. The J gene is TRBJ2-7, the V gene TRBV5-1; D may be TRBD2 (5 bases). Trimming took 5 bases from V and 1 from J, leaving 13 bases between them. Germline V gives CDR1 SGHRS, CDR2 YFSETQ. This CDR3 contains 14 residues. CDR3 bases: TGCGCCAGCAGTCCCCGGGGAGAGTCCTACGAGCAGTACTTC. Its protein product is CASSPRGESYEQYF.

Here the CDR3 DNA reads TGTGCCAGCAGCTTTTCCCTTCCTAGCACAGATACGCAGTATTTT. Its translation: CASSFSLPSTDTQYF. The rearrangement joins TRBV7-2 to TRBJ2-3; D not resolved. CDR1 is SGHTA, CDR2 FQGNSA, per germline. This CDR3 contains 15 residues. Trimming removed 3 bases from V and 0 bases from J, with 10 bases in between.

This clonotype has at least ten counts. CDR3 nucleotide sequence: TGTGCCAGCAGTGGGGGGCTGGGGAATGAGCAGTTCTTC. Translated, it gives CASSGGLGNEQFF. The chain joins TRBV12-3 or TRBV12-4 to TRBJ2-1; D possibly matches TRBD1 or TRBD2 (6 bases each). V was trimmed by 5 bases and J by 7 bases, leaving 12 bases between them. The CDR3 has 13 residues.

This clonotype was seen many times. The V call is TRBV18, the J call TRBJ1-1, with D perhaps matching TRBD1 (5 bases). This CDR3 contains 18 residues. The V gene's germline CDR1 is KGHSH and CDR2 LQKENI. V lost 2 bases and J 3 bases, leaving 22 bases between the germline ends. The CDR3 loop reads CASSPSSAGSLGDTEAFF. CDR3 DNA: TGTGCCAGCTCACCATCGTCCGCAGGGAGTTTGGGGGACACTGAAGCTTTCTTT.

The table lists this clonotype with many counts. The chain employs TRBV29-1 and TRBJ1-1; possible D gene TRBD1, 6 bases. V dropped 0 bases and J dropped 1 base, with 12 bases sitting between them. CDR3 length: 15 residues. The germline V gene encodes CDR1 SQVTM and CDR2 ANQGSEA. This CDR3 is CSVEDNGGPNTEAFF. The CDR3 DNA reads as TGCAGCGTTGAAGATAACGGGGGGCCGAACACTGAAGCTTTCTTT.

This clonotype was detected ten times or more. This chain joins TRBV29-1 and TRBJ2-6; no reliable D call. The V and J ends lost 4 bases and 3 bases respectively, with 13 bases between them. The CDR3 is 15 amino acids. Looked up from germline, CDR1 is SQVTM and CDR2 is ANQGSEA. The CDR3: CSVVSVAFGANVLTF. CDR3 bases: TGCAGCGTTGTTTCCGTGGCTTTTGGGGCCAACGTCCTGACTTTC.

This clonotype came up many times. The chain is built from TRBV12-3 or TRBV12-4 and TRBJ1-3; no firm D call. Trimming shortened V by 3 bases and J by 4 bases, and 10 bases separated the two germline ends. The CDR3 contains 14 residues. CDR3 amino acids: CASSFGQLGNTIYF. The CDR3 DNA reads TGTGCCAGCAGTTTTGGGCAGCTCGGAAACACCATATATTTT.

This clonotype was picked up a small number of times. Here the CDR3 DNA reads TGTGCCTGGAGTGTAGGACTAGCAACCTACGAGCAGTACTTC. This sequence encodes CAWSVGLATYEQYF. The chain recombines TRBV30 with TRBJ2-7, with TRBD2 matching 8 bases. CDR1 GTSNPN and CDR2 SVGIG come from the germline V gene (reference sequence). J gave up 2 bases and V 0 bases, and 3 bases lay outside the gene matches. This CDR3 has 14 amino acids.

This clonotype was detected many times. This chain connects TRBV29-1 to TRBJ2-3, with TRBD1 identical over 10 bases. Germline CDR1 SQVTM, CDR2 ANQGSEA. The CDR3 extends over 13 amino acids. J gave up 8 bases and V 7 bases, and 9 bases lay outside the gene matches. The DNA of the CDR3 is TGCAGCGAATCCGGGACAGGGGTCCCTACGCAGTATTTT. Translating gives CSESGTGVPTQYF.